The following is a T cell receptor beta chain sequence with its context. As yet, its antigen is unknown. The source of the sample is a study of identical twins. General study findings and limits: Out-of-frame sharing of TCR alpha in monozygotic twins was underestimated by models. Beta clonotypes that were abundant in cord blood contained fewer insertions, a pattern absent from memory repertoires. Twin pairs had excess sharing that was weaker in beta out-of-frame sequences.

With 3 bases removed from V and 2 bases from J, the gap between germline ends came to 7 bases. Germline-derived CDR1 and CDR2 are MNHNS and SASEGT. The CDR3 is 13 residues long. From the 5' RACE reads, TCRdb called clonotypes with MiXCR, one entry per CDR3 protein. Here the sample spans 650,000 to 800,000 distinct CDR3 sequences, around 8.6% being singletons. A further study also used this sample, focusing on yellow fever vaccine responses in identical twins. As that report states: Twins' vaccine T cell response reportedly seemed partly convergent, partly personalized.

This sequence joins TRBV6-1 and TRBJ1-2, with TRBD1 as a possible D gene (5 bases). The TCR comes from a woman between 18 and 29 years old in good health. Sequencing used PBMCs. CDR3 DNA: TGTGCCAGCAGTGACCCAGGGAACTATGGCTACACCTTC. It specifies CASSDPGNYGYTF.